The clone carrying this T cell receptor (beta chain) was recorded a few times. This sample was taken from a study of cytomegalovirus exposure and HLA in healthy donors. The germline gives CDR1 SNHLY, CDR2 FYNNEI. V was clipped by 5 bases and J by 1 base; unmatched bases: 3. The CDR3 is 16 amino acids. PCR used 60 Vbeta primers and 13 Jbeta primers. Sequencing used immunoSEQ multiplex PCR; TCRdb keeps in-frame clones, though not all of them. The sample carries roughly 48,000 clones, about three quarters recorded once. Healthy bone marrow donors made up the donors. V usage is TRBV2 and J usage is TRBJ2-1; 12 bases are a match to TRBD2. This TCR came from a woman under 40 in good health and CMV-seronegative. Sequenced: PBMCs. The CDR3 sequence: CASSRTSGASYNEQFF. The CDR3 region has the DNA TGTGCCAGCAGTCGGACTAGCGGGGCGTCCTACAATGAGCAGTTCTTC. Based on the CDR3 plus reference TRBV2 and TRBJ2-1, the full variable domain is EPEVTQTPSHQVTQMGQEVILRCVPISNHLYFYWYRQILGQKVEFLVSFYNNEISEKSEIFDDQFSVERPDGSNFTLKIRSTKLEDSAMYFCASSRTSGASYNEQFFGPGTRLTVL.